The rows below give T cell receptor beta chains drawn from one sample of a study of Ad26.COV2.S vaccination and SARS-CoV-2 variants. The method was immunoSEQ multiplex PCR; TCRdb's version includes in-frame clones alone and lacks a portion of them. The sample has some 480,000 clones, around nine tenths seen once. This specimen was peripheral blood, taken in a trial of Ad26.COV2.S vaccine versus placebo. The receptors were sampled from a person aged 18-60 years who received the Ad26.COV2.S COVID-19 vaccine or a placebo. CDR3s include the opening cysteine and the closing phenylalanine or tryptophan. Each record gives: D gene, J gene, clone size, V gene, CDR3 DNA, CDR3 protein. A D gene is named only where the DNA matches it firmly. Expanded clones are given a class, and other clones once, few, many or no size at all.

.	TRBJ2-3	.	TRBV6-4	TGTGCCAGCAGCTCCGGGCCTAGGAGGAGCACAGATACGCAGTATTTT	CASSSGPRRSTDTQYF
.	TRBJ1-4	.	TRBV28	TGTGCCAGCAGCCACCGGGGATCGGTGCAAGCTGAAAAACTGTTTTTT	CASSHRGSVQAEKLFF
.	TRBJ2-6	.	TRBV6-2/TRBV6-3	TGTGCCAGCAGTTACTTTTACTCTGGGGCCAACGTCCTGACTTTC	CASSYFYSGANVLTF
TRBD1	TRBJ2-3	.	TRBV14	TGTGCCAGCAGCCCTTGGACAGGGCAGGGCACAGATACGCAGTATTTT	CASSPWTGQGTDTQYF
TRBD1	TRBJ2-3	.	TRBV28	TGTGCCAGCGCCCTGCCCCCGGGACAGGCGGCCGATACGCAGTATTTT	CASALPPGQAADTQYF
.	TRBJ2-3	.	TRBV4-2	TGTGCCAGCAGCCCCGTTCAGGGGGGGGGCACAGATACGCAGTATTTT	CASSPVQGGGTDTQYF
.	TRBJ2-4	.	TRBV2	TGTGCCAGCAGTAACTCCCGAGGTGACATTCAGTACTTC	CASSNSRGDIQYF
.	TRBJ2-1	.	TRBV7-2	TGTGCCAGCAGCTTAGCCGGTGGGGGAGGACCCTACAATGAGCAGTTCTTC	CASSLAGGGGPYNEQFF
TRBD1	TRBJ2-3	.	TRBV5-4	TGTGCCAGCAGTACGGGACAGGGGGCAGATACGCAGTATTTT	CASSTGQGADTQYF
TRBD2	TRBJ2-1	.	TRBV5-1	TGCGCCAGTCAGCGGGAGGCGGCTCATTACAATGAGCAGTTCTTC	CASQREAAHYNEQFF
.	TRBJ2-2	.	TRBV11-3	TGTGCCAGCAGCCCCGAGACCGGGGAGCTGTTTTTT	CASSPETGELFF
TRBD1	TRBJ1-3	.	TRBV4-2	TGTGCCAGCAGCCTAGGGACAGGCTCTGGAAACACCATATATTTT	CASSLGTGSGNTIYF
.	TRBJ2-1	few	TRBV19	TGTGCCAGTAGTGGCCGAGGTCGGCCTGAGCAGTTCTTC	CASSGRGRPEQFF
TRBD2	TRBJ2-3	once	TRBV27	TGTGCCAGCAGCTGGAGAATAGCGGGGTCGGAGAAGTATTTT	CASSWRIAGSEKYF
.	TRBJ1-1	.	TRBV28	TGTGCCAGCAGTTACAACCCGGTGAACACTGAAGCTTTCTTT	CASSYNPVNTEAFF
.	TRBJ1-2	.	TRBV2	TGTGCCAGCAGTGAAGGCTTCTATGGCTACACCTTC	CASSEGFYGYTF
TRBD1	TRBJ1-6	many	TRBV6-5	TGTGCCAGCAGAAAGACAGGGGGTGATAATTCACCCCTCCACTTT	CASRKTGGDNSPLHF
.	TRBJ2-3	once	TRBV9	TGTGCCAGCAGCGTAGATGCGCATAGCACAGATACGCAGTATTTT	CASSVDAHSTDTQYF
.	TRBJ1-2	.	TRBV19	TGTGCCAGTACCCACAACTATGGCTACACCTTC	CASTHNYGYTF
TRBD2	TRBJ2-3	.	TRBV30	TGTGCCTGGGGCCGGACCTTGGCGGGGAGGGCCTCCGATACGCAGTATTTT	CAWGRTLAGRASDTQYF
.	TRBJ2-5	once	TRBV28	TGTGCCAGCAGTTTAGACACCTCAGCCGGACAAGAGACCCAGTACTTC	CASSLDTSAGQETQYF
TRBD2	TRBJ2-3	.	TRBV5-1	TGCGCCAGCAGCGGTGGACTAGCGGTAGATACGCAGTATTTT	CASSGGLAVDTQYF
.	TRBJ2-7	.	TRBV6-5	TGTGCCAGCAGTTACGCTGCATCCTACGAGCAGTACTTC	CASSYAASYEQYF
.	TRBJ1-2	few	TRBV6-5	TGTGCCAGCAGTCCTCGGGCGGGGTGGAGGGGCTACACCTTC	CASSPRAGWRGYTF
TRBD1	TRBJ1-6	.	TRBV30	TGTGCCTGGAGTGTGGGACAGGGAGGTTCACCCCTCCACTTT	CAWSVGQGGSPLHF
.	TRBJ1-1	.	TRBV9	TGTGCCAGCAGCGTAGATTGGGGGACTGAAGCTTTCTTT	CASSVDWGTEAFF
.	TRBJ1-5	few	TRBV3-1/TRBV3-2	TGTGCCAGCAGCCAAGGGGGAAGGGGTAATCAGCCCCAGCATTTT	CASSQGGRGNQPQHF
.	TRBJ2-7	.	TRBV7-2	TGTGCCAGCAGCCCCCGACTATTTTTCGGCGAGCAGTACTTC	CASSPRLFFGEQYF
.	TRBJ2-1	.	TRBV19	TGTGCCAGTAGCCGCAGGGTCTCCTACAATGAGCAGTTCTTC	CASSRRVSYNEQFF
.	TRBJ1-5	.	TRBV3-1/TRBV3-2	TGTGCCAGCAGTCCAGGACGGGGTAATCAGCCCCAGCATTTT	CASSPGRGNQPQHF
TRBD2	TRBJ2-1	.	TRBV5-4	TGTGCCAGCAGCTTGGCCAGGAGGACTAGCGGCAATGAGCAGTTCTTC	CASSLARRTSGNEQFF
TRBD1	TRBJ1-2	once	TRBV6-5	TGTGCCAGCAGTTTACAGGGGGCCCATGGCTACACCTTC	CASSLQGAHGYTF
.	TRBJ2-5	.	TRBV6-5	TGTGCCAGCAGTCAGGGAGAGACCCAGTACTTC	CASSQGETQYF
TRBD1	TRBJ2-5	.	TRBV9	TGTGCCAGCAGCGCCGGACAGGGAGGGACCCAGTACTTC	CASSAGQGGTQYF
.	TRBJ2-3	.	TRBV2	TGTGCCAGCAGTGATTCACCCCCAGATACGCAGTATTTT	CASSDSPPDTQYF
.	TRBJ2-1	.	TRBV5-1	TGCGCCAGCAGCTCCCCCGGAGGGGAAACCTACAATGAGCAGTTCTTC	CASSSPGGETYNEQFF
TRBD2	TRBJ2-3	.	TRBV30	TGTGCCTGGAGTGTAACTAGCGGGAGGCCGGATACGCAGTATTTT	CAWSVTSGRPDTQYF
.	TRBJ1-5	.	TRBV28	TGTGCCAGCAGAAGGGTCAATACCAGGTTTCAGCCCCAGCATTTT	CASRRVNTRFQPQHF
.	TRBJ1-5	once	TRBV28	TGTGCCAGCATGAGTAATATGCCCTATCAGCCCCAGCATTTT	CASMSNMPYQPQHF
.	TRBJ1-1	.	TRBV3-1/TRBV3-2	TGTGCCAGCAGCCAAACGGGGGGGAGCACTGAAGCTTTCTTT	CASSQTGGSTEAFF
TRBD1	TRBJ1-2	.	TRBV28	TGTGCCAGCAGTTACCCCCCCGGGACAGATTACACCTTC	CASSYPPGTDYTF
.	TRBJ2-7	.	TRBV7-2	TGTGCCAGCAGCCCTAGAGGCCGTTACGAGCAGTACTTC	CASSPRGRYEQYF
TRBD1	TRBJ1-5	.	TRBV18	TGTGCCAGCTCACATGGACAGGATCAGCCCCAGCATTTT	CASSHGQDQPQHF
TRBD1	TRBJ1-6	.	TRBV5-4	TGTGCCAGCAGCTTGCCCGGACAGGGTTTCTCACCCCTCCACTTT	CASSLPGQGFSPLHF